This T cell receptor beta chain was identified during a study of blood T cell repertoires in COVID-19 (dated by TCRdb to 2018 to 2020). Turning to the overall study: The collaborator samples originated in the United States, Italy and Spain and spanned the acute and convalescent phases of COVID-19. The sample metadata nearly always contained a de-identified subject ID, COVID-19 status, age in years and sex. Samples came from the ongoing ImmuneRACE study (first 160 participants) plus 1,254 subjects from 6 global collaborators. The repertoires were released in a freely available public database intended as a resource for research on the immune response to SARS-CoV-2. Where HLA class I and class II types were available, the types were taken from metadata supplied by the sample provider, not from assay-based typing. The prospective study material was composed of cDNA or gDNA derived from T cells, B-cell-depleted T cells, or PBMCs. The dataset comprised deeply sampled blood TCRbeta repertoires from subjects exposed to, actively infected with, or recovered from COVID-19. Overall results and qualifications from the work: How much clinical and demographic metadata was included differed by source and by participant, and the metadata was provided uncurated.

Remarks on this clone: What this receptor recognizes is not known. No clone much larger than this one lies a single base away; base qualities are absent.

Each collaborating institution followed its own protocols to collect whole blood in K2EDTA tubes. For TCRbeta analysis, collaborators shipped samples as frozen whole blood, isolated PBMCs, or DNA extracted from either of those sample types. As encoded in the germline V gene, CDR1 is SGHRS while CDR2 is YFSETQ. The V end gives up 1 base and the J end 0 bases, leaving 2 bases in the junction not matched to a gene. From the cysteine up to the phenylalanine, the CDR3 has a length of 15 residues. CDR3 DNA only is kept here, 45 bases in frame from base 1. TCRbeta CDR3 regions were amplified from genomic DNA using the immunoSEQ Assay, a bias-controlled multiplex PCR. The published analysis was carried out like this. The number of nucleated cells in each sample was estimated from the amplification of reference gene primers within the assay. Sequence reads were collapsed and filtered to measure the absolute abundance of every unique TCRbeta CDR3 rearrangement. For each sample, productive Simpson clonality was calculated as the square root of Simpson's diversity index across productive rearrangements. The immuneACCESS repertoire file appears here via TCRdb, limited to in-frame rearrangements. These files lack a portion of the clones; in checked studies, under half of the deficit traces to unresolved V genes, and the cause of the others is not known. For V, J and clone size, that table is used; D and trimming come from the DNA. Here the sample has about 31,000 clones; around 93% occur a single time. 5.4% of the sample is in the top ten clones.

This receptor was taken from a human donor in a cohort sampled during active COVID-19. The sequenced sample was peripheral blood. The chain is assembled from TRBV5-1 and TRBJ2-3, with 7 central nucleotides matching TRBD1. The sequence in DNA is TGCGCCAGCAGCTTGAGGGACAGCAGCACAGATACGCAGTATTTT. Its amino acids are CASSLRDSSTDTQYF.